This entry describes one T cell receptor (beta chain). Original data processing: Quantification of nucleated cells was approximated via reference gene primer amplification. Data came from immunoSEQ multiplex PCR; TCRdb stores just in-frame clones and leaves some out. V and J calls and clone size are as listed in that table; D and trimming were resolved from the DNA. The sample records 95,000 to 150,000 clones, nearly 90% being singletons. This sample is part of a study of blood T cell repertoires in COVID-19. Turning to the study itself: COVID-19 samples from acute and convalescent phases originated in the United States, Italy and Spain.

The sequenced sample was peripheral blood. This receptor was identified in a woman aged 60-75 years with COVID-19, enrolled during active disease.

The CDR3 region is CASNLAGTEAFF. The CDR3 DNA follows: TGTGCCAGTAACCTAGCCGGGACAGAAGCTTTCTTT. The J gene is TRBJ1-1, the V gene TRBV19; possibly TRBD1 for D (6 bases). From germline, CDR1 is LNHDA and CDR2 SQIVND (reference sequence). The V gene lost 7 bases and the J gene lost 8 bases, with 14 bases spanning the gap. This CDR3 has 12 amino acids.